The 28 T cell receptor beta chains listed next were all sequenced from one sample in a study of blood T cell repertoires in COVID-19. This table comes from immunoSEQ multiplex PCR, and its TCRdb copy is limited to in-frame clones, with some not included. The repertoire holds some 230,000 clones, with approximately 83% as singletons. Specimen: peripheral blood. The receptors were sampled from a woman aged 50 to 60 with acute or convalescent COVID-19.

The chain recombines TRBV19 with TRBJ1-2; TRBD1 matches 8 bases. Per germline, CDR1 LNHDA and CDR2 SQIVND (reference sequence). J lost 1 base, V lost 5 bases, and 3 bases had no gene match. This CDR3 region has 14 residues. CDR3 region: CASSGDRGNYGYTF. CDR3 nucleotides: TGTGCCAGTAGTGGTGACAGGGGTAACTATGGCTACACCTTC.

The chain has TRBV6-5 and TRBJ2-1; perhaps TRBD2 as D (6 bases). The CDR3 is 15 residues long. The V gene lost 5 bases and the J gene lost 0 bases, with 11 bases spanning the gap. Germline assignment: CDR1 MNHEY and CDR2 SVGAGI. Here the CDR3 DNA reads TGTGCCAGCAGTCTCAGGGAGGCCTCCTACAATGAGCAGTTCTTC. Translation gives CASSLREASYNEQFF.

The chain employs TRBV4-3 and TRBJ2-1; TRBD1 matches 7 bases. V lost 4 bases to trimming and J lost 13 bases; unmatched junction nucleotides: 10. Germline V gene sequence: CDR1 LGHNA, CDR2 YSLEER. This CDR3 comprises 13 residues. CDR3 sequence reads: CASSLEAGTAQFF. The CDR3 nucleotides are TGCGCCAGCAGCCTAGAAGCCGGGACAGCTCAGTTCTTC.

The chain joins TRBV30 to TRBJ1-6, with a weak D call TRBD1 (6 bases). Germline CDR1 GTSNPN, CDR2 SVGIG (reference sequence). Trimming cost V 3 bases and J 7 bases, with 7 bases left between them. This CDR3 is 12 amino acids long. The CDR3 loop reads CAWSGTNSPLHF. DNA for the CDR3: TGTGCCTGGAGCGGGACAAATTCACCCCTCCACTTT.

Here the CDR3 reads CASSHRQAEFRRYTF. The CDR3 coding sequence is TGTGCCAGCAGCCACCGACAGGCGGAGTTCCGTCGCTACACCTTC. V gene TRBV3-1 (or the pseudogene TRBV3-2) combines with J gene TRBJ1-2; D is possibly TRBD1 (6 bases). The CDR3 length is 15 residues. V was clipped by 3 bases and J by 9 bases, with 20 bases between them. Germline CDR1 reads LGHDT; CDR2 reads YNNKEL (reference sequence).

A single count supports this clone. This rearrangement joins TRBV13 to TRBJ1-3; TRBD1 might be the D (5 bases). The CDR3 is made up of 14 amino acids. Germline assignment: CDR1 PRHDT and CDR2 FYEKMQ (reference sequence). V lost 5 bases and J lost 0, with 8 bases in between. CDR3 in amino acids: CASSPGASGNTIYF. The CDR3 region has the DNA TGTGCCAGCAGCCCTGGGGCCTCTGGAAACACCATATATTTT.

This chain connects TRBV9 to TRBJ2-1, with TRBD1 matching 11 bases. This CDR3 is 18 amino acids long. CDR1 and CDR2 (germline): SGDLS, YYNGEE. J was trimmed by 0 bases and V by 0 bases; bases with no gene match: 5. This CDR3 reads CASSVAGQGAFSYNEQFF. The CDR3 DNA sequence: TGTGCCAGCAGCGTAGCCGGACAGGGGGCTTTCTCCTACAATGAGCAGTTCTTC.

The rearrangement uses TRBV19 and TRBJ2-3; D may be TRBD1 (5 bases). Germline loops: CDR1 LNHDA, CDR2 SQIVND (reference sequence). This CDR3 is built from 13 residues. V shed 8 bases and J shed 1 base, with 10 bases lying between them. The DNA for the CDR3 is TGTGCCAGTCAGACGACAGGCACAGATACGCAGTATTTT. It encodes CASQTTGTDTQYF.

The rearrangement joins TRBV4-1 to TRBJ1-4; D is possibly TRBD1 (5 bases). CDR3 size: 15 residues. Trimming pared 0 bases from V and 4 bases from J, leaving 9 bases between. The V gene's germline CDR1 is MGHRA and CDR2 YSYEKL. DNA for the CDR3: TGCGCCAGCAGCCAAGACAGGGACTTTAATGAAAAACTGTTTTTT. It codes for CASSQDRDFNEKLFF.

J is TRBJ2-1 and V is TRBV29-1; weak D call: TRBD2 (7 bases). CDR1 and CDR2 from the germline V gene are SQVTM and ANQGSEA. The CDR3 has 13 residues. V dropped 6 bases and J dropped 7 bases, with 16 bases sitting between them. For the CDR3, the DNA is TGCAGCGTCGGGACCGGGGGGCTAAATGAGCAGTTCTTC. Translated: CSVGTGGLNEQFF.

In nucleotides, the CDR3 is TGTGCCAGCAGTTTCTTGGACGACAGTAGGTCGACCCAGTACTTC. Its translation is CASSFLDDSRSTQYF. V and J are TRBV28 and TRBJ2-5; a possible D gene is TRBD1 (5 bases). This CDR3 is built from 15 residues. Germline CDR1 reads MDHEN; CDR2 reads SYDVKM. Trimming cost V 3 bases and J 7 bases, with 18 bases left between them.

The V and J genes are TRBV18 and TRBJ2-1; 16 bases line up with TRBD2. The CDR3 totals 15 residues. Germline V lookup: CDR1 KGHSH, CDR2 LQKENI. The V and J ends lost 5 bases and 9 bases, in that order; junction bases with no gene match: 4. The CDR3 spells CASSSGTSGRGEQFF. The CDR3 region has the DNA TGTGCCAGCTCATCTGGGACTAGCGGGAGGGGTGAGCAGTTCTTC.

V gene TRBV9 combines with J gene TRBJ2-7; D is perhaps TRBD2 (6 bases). CDR3 length: 15 residues. Trimming took 0 bases from V and 0 from J, leaving 10 bases between them. CDR1 is SGDLS and CDR2 is YYNGEE in the germline V gene. The CDR3 nucleotides read TGTGCCAGCAGCGTAGGTAGCGGCAGCTCCTACGAGCAGTACTTC. Protein sequence: CASSVGSGSSYEQYF.

The rearrangement links TRBV19 to TRBJ2-5; no clear D gene. V was trimmed by 0 bases and J by 3 bases, leaving 5 bases between them. Germline assignment: CDR1 LNHDA and CDR2 SQIVND (reference sequence). CDR3 length equals 13 residues. The CDR3 DNA is TGTGCCAGTAGTATAGATCCGGAAGAGACCCAGTACTTC. Protein product: CASSIDPEETQYF.

The chain carries TRBV4-1 and TRBJ1-2; TRBD1 matches at 7 bases. The CDR3 runs 15 residues. The trim removed 1 base at V and 8 bases at J, leaving 10 bases unmatched. Germline V gene lookup returns CDR1 MGHRA and CDR2 YSYEKL. The CDR3 is CASSQGPGQWLGYTF. CDR3 nucleotides: TGCGCCAGCAGCCAAGGGCCGGGACAGTGGTTAGGCTACACCTTC.

The chain recombines TRBV12-3 or TRBV12-4 with TRBJ1-2, with TRBD1 as a possible D gene (6 bases). Trimming took off 6 bases at V and 8 bases at J, with 16 bases between the two ends. The CDR3 has 13 amino acids. The CDR3 nucleotides read TGTGCCAGCAGCCTCTCCCGGGGGGGCGGCTACACCTTC. It codes for CASSLSRGGGYTF.

A word on this clone: This sample also contains other DNA sequences that code for the same CDR3. The chain recombines TRBV18 with TRBJ2-7, with a tentative D call TRBD2 (6 bases). Looked up from germline, CDR1 is KGHSH and CDR2 is LQKENI. V dropped 3 bases and J dropped 2 bases, with 11 bases sitting between them. The CDR3 extends over 14 amino acids. The CDR3 nucleotides read TGTGCCAGCTCACCCCCGGGACTTGCCTACGAGCAGTACTTC. Amino acids: CASSPPGLAYEQYF. The variable domain in full, completed from reference TRBV18 and TRBJ2-7, reads NAGVMQNPRHLVRRRGQEARLRCSPMKGHSHVYWYRQLPEEGLKFMVYLQKENIIDESGMPKERFSAEFPKEGPSILRIQQVVRGDSAAYFCASSPPGLAYEQYFGPGTRLTVT.

The chain carries TRBV29-1 and TRBJ2-1; 13 bases align to TRBD2. The V gene end was trimmed by 6 bases and the J gene end by 3 bases; junction bases not matched to a gene: 5. The CDR3 is made up of 15 amino acids. The germline CDR1 and CDR2 sequences are SQVTM and ANQGSEA. CDR3 protein: CSVTSGRGGYNEQFF. The DNA of the CDR3 is TGCAGCGTAACTAGCGGGAGGGGGGGCTACAATGAGCAGTTCTTC.

This clone was picked up one time. The chain is built from TRBV28 and TRBJ2-3; D may be TRBD2 (6 bases). Trimming took off 3 bases at V and 5 bases at J, with 15 bases between the two ends. The CDR3 covers 15 residues. Germline V gene data show CDR1 as MDHEN and CDR2 as SYDVKM. The CDR3 region is CASSLETGVRDTQYF. The CDR3 DNA is TGTGCCAGCAGTTTGGAAACGGGAGTTAGAGATACGCAGTATTTT.

The chain links TRBV5-6 to TRBJ2-7; no clear D gene. Trimming left V 4 bases short and J 5 bases short, with 10 bases between. Germline V gives CDR1 SGHDT, CDR2 YYEEEE. The length of the CDR3 is 12 residues. This CDR3 is CASSRSRDEQYF. The DNA of the CDR3 is TGTGCCAGCAGCCGTTCACGGGACGAGCAGTACTTC.

This clone has more than one count but fewer than ten. The chain carries TRBV20-1 and TRBJ2-3, with 11 bases aligning to TRBD2. CDR3 length: 15 amino acids. Trimming took 3 bases from V and 7 from J; bases not matched to a gene: 9. Germline CDR1 is DFQATT and CDR2 is SNEGSKA (reference sequence). DNA for the CDR3: TGCAGTGCTAGTCCCCCTAGCGGGAGGTTGTATACGCAGTATTTT. Protein sequence: CSASPPSGRLYTQYF.

This rearrangement joins TRBV29-1 to TRBJ1-1; unclear D gene. Per the germline V gene, CDR1 is SQVTM and CDR2 is ANQGSEA. The CDR3 length is 14 residues. The V gene lost 6 bases and the J gene lost 5 bases, with 19 bases spanning the gap. CDR3 loop: CSVGPQSLRTEAFF. CDR3 in DNA: TGCAGCGTCGGCCCGCAGTCCTTGAGGACTGAAGCTTTCTTT.

The chain combines TRBV27 with TRBJ2-5, with D possibly matching TRBD2 (5 bases). Between the trimmed V and J ends, which lost 3 bases and 3 bases, there was a span of 14 bases. The CDR3 sequence is 15 residues long. CDR1 MNHEY and CDR2 SMNVEV come from the germline V gene (reference sequence). CDR3 sequence: CASSFVGDLKETQYF. DNA for the CDR3: TGTGCCAGCAGTTTTGTGGGAGATCTTAAAGAGACCCAGTACTTC.

The chain carries TRBV3-1 (or the pseudogene TRBV3-2) and TRBJ2-7; 13 nucleotides agree with TRBD2. This CDR3 has 18 amino acids. The trim removed 1 base at V and 1 base at J, leaving 7 bases unmatched. The germline gives CDR1 LGHDT, CDR2 YNNKEL (reference sequence). The CDR3 is CASSQALAGGPWSYEQYF. CDR3 nucleotides: TGTGCCAGCAGCCAAGCACTAGCGGGAGGGCCATGGTCCTACGAGCAGTACTTC.

J is TRBJ1-4 and V is TRBV7-9; 7 bases match TRBD1. Per germline, CDR1 SEHNR and CDR2 FQNEAQ (reference sequence). The CDR3 has 14 amino acids. Germline trimming cut 5 bases from V and 7 bases from J; bases unmatched to any gene: 7. In DNA form, the CDR3 reads TGTGCCAGCAGCCCCCCCGGGACAGCTGAAAAACTGTTTTTT. It codes for CASSPPGTAEKLFF.

The rearrangement joins TRBV6-5 to TRBJ2-7; perhaps TRBD2 as D (6 bases). V was trimmed by 6 bases and J by 9 bases, leaving 15 bases between them. CDR3 size: 12 residues. Germline-derived CDR1 and CDR2 are MNHEY and SVGAGI. The CDR3 reads CASRGTVGGQYF. The CDR3 coding sequence is TGTGCCAGCAGGGGGACTGTTGGAGGGCAGTACTTC.

The gene calls are TRBV13 and TRBJ1-1; 7 bases are a match to TRBD1. Trimming cost V 6 bases and J 5 bases; bases outside gene matches: 12. This CDR3 is 15 amino acids long. From germline, CDR1 is PRHDT and CDR2 FYEKMQ (reference sequence). The CDR3 spells CASSPTQGVRTEAFF. In DNA form, the CDR3 reads TGTGCCAGCAGTCCGACCCAGGGGGTGAGGACTGAAGCTTTCTTT.

This sequence joins TRBV5-1 and TRBJ1-3; D unclear. The germline V gene has CDR1 SGHRS and CDR2 YFSETQ. The CDR3 runs 14 residues. Trimming stripped 3 bases from V and 1 base from J, with 8 bases between. The CDR3 is CASSSTTSGNTIYF. The CDR3 DNA reads TGCGCCAGCAGCTCAACTACGTCTGGAAACACCATATATTTT.